These T cell receptor beta chains were read from a single sample in a study of PD-1 blockade in classical Hodgkin lymphoma. Generated by immunoSEQ multiplex PCR, the TCRdb table keeps only in-frame clones and is missing some. The sample has about 93,000 clones, around 90% seen once; the top ten hold approximately 2.4%. The material sequenced was peripheral blood mononuclear cells (PBMCs), taken before the second cycle of nivolumab. The receptor source for this set is a human donor with classical Hodgkin lymphoma. The CDR3 runs from the conserved cysteine through the conserved F or W. Each record gives: clone size, V gene, J gene, D gene, CDR3 DNA, CDR3 protein. The D gene is left open where the match is weak. Clone size is given for some rows only: seen once, a few or many times, or a class if the clone is expanded.

-	TRBV28	TRBJ2-5	-	TGTGCCAGCAGTCCCGGGACCGAACAAGAGACCCAGTACTTC	CASSPGTEQETQYF
-	TRBV28	TRBJ2-7	-	TGTGCCAGCAGCGACCCTTTGGACTACGAGCAGTACTTC	CASSDPLDYEQYF
-	TRBV28	TRBJ2-7	TRBD1	TGTGCCAGCAGTTTGAGCTGGGACAGGGGTTCCTACGAGCAGTACTTC	CASSLSWDRGSYEQYF
-	TRBV5-1	TRBJ2-7	TRBD1	TGCGCCAGCCGTTCGGGACAGGGCCCCTACGAGCAGTACTTC	CASRSGQGPYEQYF
-	TRBV6-1	TRBJ2-7	-	TGTGCCAGCAATGGGGATTCCTACGAGCAGTACTTC	CASNGDSYEQYF
-	TRBV19	TRBJ2-1	-	TGTGCCAGTAGTGTCCGGGACTCTATCTACAATGAGCAGTTCTTC	CASSVRDSIYNEQFF
-	TRBV19	TRBJ2-1	TRBD1	TGTGCCAGTAGAACCGGACAGGGGGCTTACAATGAGCAGTTCTTC	CASRTGQGAYNEQFF
-	TRBV28	TRBJ2-7	TRBD2	TGTGCCATCACCGGACTAGTAGTAGGCGAGCAGTACTTC	CAITGLVVGEQYF
-	TRBV6-5	TRBJ1-2	-	TGTGCCAGCAGTTACAGAGGCAGCTCTCACTATGGCTACACCTTC	CASSYRGSSHYGYTF
-	TRBV4-1	TRBJ2-1	-	TGCGCCAGCAGCCAAGGGTACAGCGAGCAGTTCTTC	CASSQGYSEQFF
-	TRBV6-5	TRBJ1-2	TRBD1	TGTGCCAGCAGGAGGACAGGGTTTGGCTACACCTTC	CASRRTGFGYTF
once	TRBV5-1	TRBJ2-1	-	TGCGCCAGCAGCCAAGACGGTGAGCAGTTCTTC	CASSQDGEQFF
-	TRBV9	TRBJ1-2	-	TGTGCCAGCGACTCCCACCGGGGGGCATATGGCTACACCTTC	CASDSHRGAYGYTF
once	TRBV7-2	TRBJ2-1	-	TGTGCCAGCAGCTTAGTAGTAGTCTTCAGCTCCTACAATGAGCAGTTCTTC	CASSLVVVFSSYNEQFF
-	TRBV5-4	TRBJ1-2	-	TGTGCCAGCAGCTTGAGCGGGAGTTCTCTCTATGGCTACACCTTC	CASSLSGSSLYGYTF
-	TRBV30	TRBJ1-5	-	TGTGCCTGGAGCGTCGGGAGAAATAGCAATCAGCCCCAGCATTTT	CAWSVGRNSNQPQHF
-	TRBV10-2	TRBJ2-7	-	TGCGCCAGCAGTGAGAAAGCTATCTACGAGCAGTACTTC	CASSEKAIYEQYF
once	TRBV6-5	TRBJ2-2	-	TGTGCCAGCAGTTACGGGGGGGCATCGGTCACCGGGGAGCTGTTTTTT	CASSYGGASVTGELFF
-	TRBV5-6	TRBJ2-1	-	TGTGCCAGCAGCTTGGTTGGTATCTTTTCAGGTGAGCAGTTCTTC	CASSLVGIFSGEQFF
-	TRBV2	TRBJ2-7	TRBD1	TGTGCCAGCAGGGGACCGACAGGGTTGATCCACGAGCAGTACTTC	CASRGPTGLIHEQYF
-	TRBV4-1	TRBJ2-3	-	TGCGCCAGCAGCCGAGCGGCGGGATTCACAGATACGCAGTATTTT	CASSRAAGFTDTQYF
-	TRBV6-5	TRBJ1-5	-	TGTGCCAGCAGTTACTCAAGGGACAGCAATCAGCCCCAGCATTTT	CASSYSRDSNQPQHF
-	TRBV5-1	TRBJ1-2	-	TGCGCCAGCAGCGAGGGACAAGGCTATGGCTACACCTTC	CASSEGQGYGYTF
once	TRBV19	TRBJ1-5	-	TGTGCCAGTACCCCCAGGCGGGATCAGCCCCAGCATTTT	CASTPRRDQPQHF
-	TRBV7-2	TRBJ2-5	TRBD1	TGTGCCAGCAGCTTAGGAGGACAGGGTAGGGAGACCCAGTACTTC	CASSLGGQGRETQYF
-	TRBV6-1	TRBJ1-5	TRBD1	TGTGCCAGCAGTGATATGGACAGGGTTTCTTTGGGACCCCAGCATTTT	CASSDMDRVSLGPQHF
-	TRBV28	TRBJ2-5	-	TGTGCCAGCATAACTAGGCCCGAGGTGGGGACCCAGTACTTC	CASITRPEVGTQYF
-	TRBV29-1	TRBJ1-2	TRBD1	TGCAGCGTTCGAGGACAGGGCTATGGCTACACCTTC	CSVRGQGYGYTF
-	TRBV30	TRBJ1-3	-	TGTGCCTGGATGCCGGGGAGAGGAAACACCATATATTTT	CAWMPGRGNTIYF
few	TRBV18	TRBJ1-5	-	TGTGCCAGCGCAGGGGACTCTAATCAGCCCCAGCATTTT	CASAGDSNQPQHF
-	TRBV9	TRBJ2-1	-	TGTGCCAGCAGCGCATCTGGGGCGGGGATCGGCTCCTACAATGAGCAGTTCTTC	CASSASGAGIGSYNEQFF
once	TRBV4-1	TRBJ1-1	-	TGCGCCAGCAGCCAAGATTTGGGGGTTTATACTGAAGCTTTCTTT	CASSQDLGVYTEAFF
-	TRBV4-2	TRBJ2-1	TRBD2	TGTGCCAGCAGCCCACTCGCGGGAGGAAACGACAATCTCCGCAATGAGCAGTTCTTC	CASSPLAGGNDNLRNEQFF
-	TRBV9	TRBJ2-7	-	TGTGCCAGCAGCGTAGCCCTCCTTGCAGGGGAGCAGTACTTC	CASSVALLAGEQYF
-	TRBV18	TRBJ1-4	-	TGTGCCAGCTCACCTCCGGGACATGAGGGGGCTAATGAAAAACTGTTTTTT	CASSPPGHEGANEKLFF
-	TRBV30	TRBJ2-1	-	TGTGCCAGTACTAGATTCTCCTACAATGAGCAGTTCTTC	CASTRFSYNEQFF
few	TRBV18	TRBJ2-7	-	TGTGCCAGCTCACGACCCCGTGGTCAGGGGGAGGGCTCTTACGAGCAGTACTTC	CASSRPRGQGEGSYEQYF
-	TRBV7-9	TRBJ2-7	-	TGTGCCAGCAGAGTCACTCTCGGCGAGCAGTACTTC	CASRVTLGEQYF
-	TRBV5-6	TRBJ1-4	-	TGTGCCAGCAGCTTGGGAGGGGGGCGTGAAAAACTGTTTTTT	CASSLGGGREKLFF
-	TRBV5-4	TRBJ2-7	-	TGTGCCAGCAGCTCCGGGGGCGGGCCCTACGAGCAGTACTTC	CASSSGGGPYEQYF
-	TRBV2	TRBJ1-1	-	TGTGCCAGCAGTTGGGAAGGTAACACTGAAGCTTTCTTT	CASSWEGNTEAFF
-	TRBV10-3	TRBJ2-7	-	TGTGCCATCAGCGCGTTTGAAGGCTACGAGCAGTACTTC	CAISAFEGYEQYF
-	TRBV30	TRBJ2-7	TRBD1	TGTGCCTGGAGACAGGGGTCTTCCTACGAGCAGTACTTC	CAWRQGSSYEQYF
-	TRBV27	TRBJ1-5	-	TGTGCCAGCAGTTTTGGGGGAGGGAGCAATCAGCCCCAGCATTTT	CASSFGGGSNQPQHF
-	TRBV30	TRBJ1-4	-	TGTGCCTGGAGTGTATGGACAGTCAATGAAAAACTGTTTTTT	CAWSVWTVNEKLFF